A single sample gave rise to the 17 T cell receptor beta chains below, sequenced in a study of T cell responses to AZD1222 COVID-19 vaccine. Repertoires were generated with immunoSEQ multiplex PCR, while TCRdb's copy carries only in-frame clones and drops some. The sample consists of some 88,000 clones, 90% of them appearing once. The starting material was peripheral blood, obtained 28 days after the second AZD1222 dose. The source is an adult who received the AZD1222 COVID-19 vaccine.

The chain links TRBV2 to TRBJ1-4, with 9 bases matching TRBD1. The CDR3 consists of 14 residues. V lost 6 bases, J lost 8 bases, and 7 bases stayed unmatched. Germline assignment: CDR1 SNHLY and CDR2 FYNNEI. DNA of the CDR3: TGTGCCAGCAGAGGGACAGGGATAGGGGAAAAACTGTTTTTT. Amino acid sequence: CASRGTGIGEKLFF.

The rearrangement links TRBV18 to TRBJ1-4; a possible D gene is TRBD1 (6 bases). The V gene's germline CDR1 is KGHSH and CDR2 LQKENI. Trimming cost V 6 bases and J 0 bases, with 8 bases left between them. This CDR3 comprises 14 residues. The CDR3 bases are TGTGCCAGCTCTCGGACAGCAACTAATGAAAAACTGTTTTTT. Its translation is CASSRTATNEKLFF.

This sequence joins TRBV5-4 and TRBJ1-3, with D tentatively TRBD1 (6 bases). The V end was cut by 2 bases, the J end by 4 bases, with 10 bases between. The CDR3 extends over 14 amino acids. The germline V gene encodes CDR1 SGHNT and CDR2 YYREEE (reference sequence). The CDR3 sequence: CASSLQGVGNTIYF. The CDR3 nucleotides are TGTGCCAGCAGCTTACAGGGAGTCGGAAACACCATATATTTT.

CDR3 region: CASSVQGPSNYGYTF. CDR3 nucleotide sequence: TGCGCCAGCAGCGTACAGGGGCCCTCGAACTATGGCTACACCTTC. V usage is TRBV4-3 and J usage is TRBJ1-2; 7 positions match TRBD1. CDR3 length: 15 residues. V lost 5 bases to trimming and J lost 2 bases; unmatched junction nucleotides: 8. Germline values: CDR1 LGHNA, CDR2 YSLEER.

The genes are TRBV19 and TRBJ2-7, with D possibly being TRBD1 or TRBD2 (5 bases each). The CDR3 runs to 13 residues. CDR1 LNHDA and CDR2 SQIVND come from the germline V gene (reference sequence). The germline V and J ends were trimmed by 6 bases and 3 bases, with 12 bases remaining between them. CDR3 loop: CASSPGPYYEQYF. As DNA, the CDR3 is TGTGCCAGTAGCCCGGGACCGTACTACGAGCAGTACTTC. Full variable domain (rest looked up from reference TRBV19 and TRBJ2-7): DGGITQSPKYLFRKEGQNVTLSCEQNLNHDAMYWYRQDPGQGLRLIYYSQIVNDFQKGDIAEGYSVSREKKESFPLTVTSAQKNPTAFYLCASSPGPYYEQYFGPGTRLTVT.

CDR3 sequence reads: CASSDSIVGDTSTDTQYF. In DNA, the CDR3 is TGCGCCAGCAGTGATTCAATTGTGGGGGATACTAGCACAGATACGCAGTATTTT. The chain employs TRBV10-1 and TRBJ2-3; possibly TRBD1 or TRBD2 for D (5 bases each). This CDR3 has 18 amino acids. V lost 3 bases, J lost 0 bases, and 19 bases lay in between. The germline CDR1 and CDR2 sequences are WNHNN and SYGVQD (reference sequence).

This chain links TRBV6-5 with TRBJ1-6, with TRBD1 matching over 7 bases. The CDR3 spans 12 residues. The V gene end was trimmed by 8 bases and the J gene end by 13 bases; junction bases not matched to a gene: 8. Germline lookup yields CDR1 MNHEY and CDR2 SVGAGI. The CDR3 sequence: CASDRVGSPLHF. In DNA form, the CDR3 reads TGTGCCAGCGACAGGGTCGGGTCGCCCCTCCACTTT.

The rearrangement links TRBV2 to TRBJ1-3; D not resolved. This CDR3 has 15 residues. V was trimmed by 6 bases and J by 0 bases, leaving 12 bases between them. Germline CDR1 reads SNHLY; CDR2 reads FYNNEI. The DNA for the CDR3 is TGTGCCAGCAGGACCGGGGTCTTCTCTGGAAACACCATATATTTT. Translation gives CASRTGVFSGNTIYF. Drawing the rest from reference TRBV2 and TRBJ1-3, the complete variable domain is EPEVTQTPSHQVTQMGQEVILRCVPISNHLYFYWYRQILGQKVEFLVSFYNNEISEKSEIFDDQFSVERPDGSNFTLKIRSTKLEDSAMYFCASRTGVFSGNTIYFGEGSWLTVV.

This clone was picked up a small number of times. The chain combines TRBV19 with TRBJ2-1, with D perhaps matching TRBD1 (6 bases). V was clipped by 7 bases and J by 1 base, with 20 bases between them. The CDR3 has 17 amino acids. The V gene's germline CDR1 is LNHDA and CDR2 SQIVND (reference sequence). CDR3: CASTPLRDTGSYNEQFF. CDR3 in DNA: TGTGCCAGTACCCCACTCCGGGACACCGGATCCTACAATGAGCAGTTCTTC. Complete variable domain (other parts from reference TRBV19 and TRBJ2-1): DGGITQSPKYLFRKEGQNVTLSCEQNLNHDAMYWYRQDPGQGLRLIYYSQIVNDFQKGDIAEGYSVSREKKESFPLTVTSAQKNPTAFYLCASTPLRDTGSYNEQFFGPGTRLTVL.

The rearrangement uses TRBV10-1 and TRBJ1-3; tentative D call: TRBD1 (5 bases). CDR1 WNHNN and CDR2 SYGVQD come from the germline V gene (reference sequence). The CDR3 runs to 17 residues. Trimming cost V 4 bases and J 5 bases, with 21 bases left between them. The CDR3 DNA sequence: TGCGCCAGCAGTGCCAGTTGGACCTCCGGGGGGAGAAACACCATATATTTT. Amino acid sequence: CASSASWTSGGRNTIYF.

The J gene is TRBJ1-5, the V gene TRBV2, with TRBD1 identical over 10 bases. The V gene's germline CDR1 is SNHLY and CDR2 FYNNEI. This CDR3 region has 14 residues. The ends lost 4 bases at V and 5 bases at J; junction bases unmatched: 2. The CDR3 DNA is TGTGCCAGCAGTGTGGGGACAGGGGATCAGCCCCAGCATTTT. It translates to CASSVGTGDQPQHF.

This chain connects TRBV6-5 to TRBJ1-1; possibly TRBD1 for D (5 bases). Germline assignment: CDR1 MNHEY and CDR2 SVGAGI. The ends were cut back, 4 bases at V and 1 base at J, with 7 bases in the middle. CDR3 length equals 13 residues. The CDR3 nucleotides are TGTGCCAGCAGTTGGGACGGGAACACTGAAGCTTTCTTT. Residues: CASSWDGNTEAFF.

The chain has TRBV15 and TRBJ2-5; D not certain. Trimming pared 0 bases from V and 5 bases from J, leaving 7 bases between. This CDR3 spans 13 amino acids. CDR1 and CDR2 (germline): LNHNV, YYDKDF (reference sequence). CDR3 bases: TGTGCCACCAGCAGAGATTTGCGGGAGACCCAGTACTTC. This translates into CATSRDLRETQYF.

The V call is TRBV7-2, the J call TRBJ1-2, with D uncertain. The CDR3 length is 14 residues. Germline CDR1 reads SGHTA; CDR2 reads FQGNSA. The V and J ends lost 5 bases and 0 bases respectively, with 10 bases between them. The chain's CDR3 is CASSHEPSNYGYTF. CDR3 DNA: TGTGCCAGCAGCCACGAACCTTCTAACTATGGCTACACCTTC.

This clone appeared once. The chain links TRBV30 to TRBJ1-1; no clear D. The germline V and J ends were trimmed by 4 bases and 6 bases, with 9 bases remaining between them. The CDR3 has 11 amino acids. CDR1 is GTSNPN and CDR2 is SVGIG in the germline V gene (reference sequence). CDR3 sequence: CAWTTLSEAFF. The CDR3 region has the DNA TGTGCCTGGACTACCCTCTCTGAAGCTTTCTTT.

This clone was seen just once. The rearrangement joins TRBV11-2 to TRBJ2-3; the D call may be TRBD1 or TRBD2 (5 bases each). The CDR3 totals 12 residues. V gave up 1 base and J gave up 9 bases, with 8 bases separating them. The germline V gene has CDR1 SGHAT and CDR2 FQNNGV. CDR3 amino acids: CASSLGRGTQYF. The CDR3 DNA follows: TGTGCCAGCAGCTTAGGCCGGGGCACGCAGTATTTT.

This sequence joins TRBV18 and TRBJ1-1; D perhaps matches TRBD1 (5 bases). CDR1 is KGHSH and CDR2 is LQKENI in the germline V gene. The germline V and J ends were trimmed by 9 bases and 1 base, with 12 bases remaining between them. The CDR3 sequence is 13 residues long. The CDR3 reads CASFRTGNTEAFF. In DNA form, the CDR3 reads TGTGCCAGTTTTCGCACAGGGAACACTGAAGCTTTCTTT.